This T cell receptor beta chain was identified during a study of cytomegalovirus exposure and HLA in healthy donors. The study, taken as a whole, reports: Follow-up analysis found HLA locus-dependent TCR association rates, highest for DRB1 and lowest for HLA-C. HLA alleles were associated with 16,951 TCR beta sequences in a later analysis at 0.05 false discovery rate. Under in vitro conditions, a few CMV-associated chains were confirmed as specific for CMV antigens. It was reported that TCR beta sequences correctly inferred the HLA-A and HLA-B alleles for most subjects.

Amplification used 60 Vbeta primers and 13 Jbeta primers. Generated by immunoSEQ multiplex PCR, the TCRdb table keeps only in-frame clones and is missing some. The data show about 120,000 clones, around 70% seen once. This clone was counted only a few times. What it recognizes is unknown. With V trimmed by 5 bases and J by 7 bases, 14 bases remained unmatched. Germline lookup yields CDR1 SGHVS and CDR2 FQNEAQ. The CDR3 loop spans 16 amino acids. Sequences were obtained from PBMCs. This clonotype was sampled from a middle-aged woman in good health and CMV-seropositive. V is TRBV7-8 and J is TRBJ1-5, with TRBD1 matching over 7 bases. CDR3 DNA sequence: TGTGCCAGCAGCCCCCGTAGGGACAGTTTCGGACAGCCCCAGCATTTT. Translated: CASSPRRDSFGQPQHF.